This TCR beta chain was observed in a study of identical twins. It was template switching that added a universal primer site, and there were unique molecular identifiers on the cDNA. One entry per CDR3 protein, called by TCRdb with MiXCR from the 5' RACE reads. The table has roughly 690,000 distinct CDR3 sequences, roughly 6% seen once. The sequenced material came from naive T cells sorted from blood. The TCR sequence derives from a man younger than 35 in good health.

The CDR3 here is CASSWDRGKTEAFF. CDR3 nucleotides: TGCGCCAGCAGCTGGGACAGGGGAAAAACTGAAGCTTTCTTT. This chain links TRBV5-1 with TRBJ1-1; 10 nucleotides agree with TRBD1. From germline, CDR1 is SGHRS and CDR2 YFSETQ. The trim removed 3 bases at V and 5 bases at J, leaving 4 bases unmatched. This CDR3 is 14 amino acids long.